Sequencing of this T cell receptor (beta chain) was carried out in a study of blood T cell repertoires in COVID-19. Across the study: The United States, Italy and Spain were the sources of the acute and convalescent COVID-19 samples. Sources were T cells, B-cell-depleted T cells, or PBMCs; the material itself was cDNA or gDNA.

In the authors' methods: Amplification from reference gene primers served as the basis for estimated nucleated cell counts. The repertoire was sequenced with immunoSEQ multiplex PCR; TCRdb's copy has only in-frame clones and lacks some. The D gene and trimming were derived from the DNA, and the V and J assignments and clone size from that table. The table records 75,000 to 95,000 clones, around 90% of them present only once. V shed 6 bases, J shed 5 bases, and the junction held 12 bases outside the gene matches. The germline V gene encodes CDR1 ENHRY and CDR2 SYGVKD. This CDR3 is 16 amino acids long.

The receptor was isolated from a man aged 50-60 years with active COVID-19. The source material was peripheral blood. V is TRBV10-3 and J is TRBJ2-5; 10 bases align to TRBD1. DNA for the CDR3: TGTGCCATCAGCCAATCCGGGACAGGGGATGGGGAGACCCAGTACTTC. Residues: CAISQSGTGDGETQYF.